This TCR beta chain comes out of a study of shared clonotypes between healthy human individuals. Overall study context: Ranging from 18 to 49 in age, donors were a couple of women and three men. Broader study findings: Since donors were few, the genetic and exposure-history diversity represented was limited. It was only blood that was sampled, and tissue repertoires likely differ.

Authors' analysis steps: Quality scores were absent from the junction-only immunoSEQ sequences, so filtering differed. This table comes from immunoSEQ multiplex PCR, and its TCRdb copy is limited to in-frame clones, with some not included. V, J and clone size derive from that table, while D and trimming were established from the DNA sequence. In the table there are 150,000 to 200,000 clones, just under 95% of which are singletons. Comment on this clone: Its antigen is unknown.

The clonotype comes from a woman aged 25 to 39 in good health. Sequenced: naive CD4+ T cells sorted from blood. Subset reported: CD45RA+ positively selected.

The CDR3 spells CASSMAGDRNLYGYTF. The CDR3 nucleotides read TGTGCCAGTAGTATGGCGGGGGACAGAAACCTCTATGGCTACACCTTC. V is TRBV19 and J is TRBJ1-2; 7 positions agree with TRBD1. V lost 3 bases and J lost 4; bases outside the gene matches: 11. CDR1 and CDR2 from the germline V gene are LNHDA and SQIVND (reference sequence). The CDR3 loop spans 16 amino acids.